Here is one T cell receptor beta chain with its context. Its antigen is not known. This specimen belongs to a study of T cells in Graves' hyperthyroidism and ophthalmopathy. General study points: Among clonotypes expanded in thyroid above 0.001, most were also found in blood. Ophthalmopathy got predicted by the model a median about 6.7 months before its onset.

V was pared by 6 bases and J by 6 bases, with 2 bases of the junction left unmatched. Germline V CDR1 and CDR2: MNHEY, SMNVEV (reference sequence). There are 13 residues in the CDR3. Patients with uncontrolled infections, other autoimmune diseases, pregnancy or lactation were excluded. RNA transcripts gave rise to amplified TCR beta CDR3 regions. The TCR CDR3 first-round RT-PCR relied on the HTBI primer set. TCRdb used MiXCR to reprocess the multiplex PCR reads, holding one entry per CDR3 protein. The repertoire holds 350,000 or so distinct CDR3 sequences, with approximately 17% as singletons. The receptor was isolated from a woman aged 25-40 years with Graves' hyperthyroidism that later progressed to Graves' ophthalmopathy. The sample was blood. The gene calls are TRBV27 and TRBJ1-6, with 7 bases lining up with TRBD1. CDR3 nucleotides: TGTGCCAGCAGGACAGGGAGTAATTCACCCCTCCACTTT. Its translation is CASRTGSNSPLHF.